One and the same sample provided the 7 T cell receptor beta chains below, sequenced in a study of T cells after yellow fever vaccination. TCRdb used MiXCR to reprocess the 5' RACE reads, holding one entry per CDR3 protein. The data show about 320,000 distinct CDR3 sequences, with about 10% seen just once and 3.3% held by the top ten. The sample here was CD4+ T cells sorted from PBMCs, taken 45 days after the yellow fever booster vaccination. The receptors shown here come from a man aged 18 to 29 who received the YFV17D yellow fever vaccine.

J is TRBJ2-3 and V is TRBV7-3; tentatively, D is TRBD1 (6 bases). CDR3 length equals 13 residues. The germline V gene encodes CDR1 SGHTA and CDR2 FQGTGA. The V gene lost 6 bases and the J gene lost 6 bases, with 13 bases spanning the gap. CDR3 coding DNA: TGTGCCAGCAGTAAGGGGCAGGGGGATACGCAGTATTTT. Translation gives CASSKGQGDTQYF.

The CDR3 DNA is TGTGCCAGCAGCCAAGAGCCGGGGGGGTCGGCTAATGAAAAACTGTTTTTT. Protein product: CASSQEPGGSANEKLFF. The rearrangement joins TRBV4-2 to TRBJ1-4, with a possible D match to TRBD1 (5 bases). Germline CDR1 reads LGHNA; CDR2 reads YNFKEQ. V lost 0 bases, J lost 3 bases, and 14 bases lay in between. There are 17 residues in the CDR3.

This clonotype turned up a few times. V is TRBV5-4 and J is TRBJ2-5; possibly TRBD2 for D (7 bases). This CDR3 comprises 18 residues. Trimming shortened V by 0 bases and J by 4 bases, and 22 bases separated the two germline ends. Germline-derived CDR1 and CDR2 are SGHNT and YYREEE (reference sequence). CDR3 sequence: CASSLEGGSLEMGETQYF. Here the CDR3 DNA reads TGTGCCAGCAGCTTGGAGGGGGGGTCCCTGGAAATGGGAGAGACCCAGTACTTC. Combining the CDR3 with reference TRBV5-4 and TRBJ2-5 gives the whole variable domain ETGVTQSPTHLIKTRGQQVTLRCSSQSGHNTVSWYQQALGQGPQFIFQYYREEENGRGNFPPRFSGLQFPNYSSELNVNALELDDSALYLCASSLEGGSLEMGETQYFGPGTRLLVL.

This clonotype was counted between two and nine times. This sequence joins TRBV24-1 and TRBJ1-2; 9 bases are a match to TRBD1. There are 14 residues in the CDR3. V lost 7 bases and J lost 4; bases outside the gene matches: 6. Germline V gene sequence: CDR1 KGHDR, CDR2 SFDVKD. CDR3 bases: TGTGCCACCAGCTCGACAGGGGGGATCTATGGCTACACCTTC. Protein sequence: CATSSTGGIYGYTF.

This clonotype was counted ten times or more. This rearrangement joins TRBV7-2 to TRBJ2-1, with 9 bases fitting TRBD1. With V trimmed by 8 bases and J by 4 bases, 12 bases remained unmatched. The germline CDR1 and CDR2 sequences are SGHTA and FQGNSA. The length of the CDR3 is 16 residues. The CDR3 region has the DNA TGTGCCAGCCGTTCCGCCGGGACAGGGTCTTACAATGAGCAGTTCTTC. Protein product: CASRSAGTGSYNEQFF.

The gene calls are TRBV5-4 and TRBJ1-1; 11 bases align to TRBD1. The CDR3 loop spans 15 amino acids. Trimming took 4 bases from V and 4 from J; bases not matched to a gene: 6. CDR1 is SGHNT, CDR2 YYREEE, per germline (reference sequence). The CDR3 is CASSRDRGTGTEAFF. CDR3 in DNA: TGTGCCAGCAGCCGGGACAGGGGGACAGGCACTGAAGCTTTCTTT.

The chain couples TRBV24-1 to TRBJ2-1; D could derive from TRBD1 or TRBD2 (5 bases each). Germline-derived CDR1 and CDR2 are KGHDR and SFDVKD. V gave up 4 bases and J gave up 8 bases, with 17 bases separating them. This CDR3 contains 15 residues. The CDR3 region has the DNA TGTGCCACCAGTGACCCCCGGGACGGGGTATATGAGCAGTTCTTC. This codes for CATSDPRDGVYEQFF.